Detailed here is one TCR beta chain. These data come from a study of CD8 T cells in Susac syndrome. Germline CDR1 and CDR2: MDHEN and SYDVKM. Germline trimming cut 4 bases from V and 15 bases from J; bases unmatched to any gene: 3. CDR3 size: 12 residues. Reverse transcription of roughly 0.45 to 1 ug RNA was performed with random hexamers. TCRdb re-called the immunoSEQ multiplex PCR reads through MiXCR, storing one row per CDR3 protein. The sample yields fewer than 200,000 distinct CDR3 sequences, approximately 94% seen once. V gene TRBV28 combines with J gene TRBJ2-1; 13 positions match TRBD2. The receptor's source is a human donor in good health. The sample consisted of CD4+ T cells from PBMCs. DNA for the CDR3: TGTGCCAGCAGTTCACTAGCGGGGGGGATGTTCTTC. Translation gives CASSSLAGGMFF.